This passage covers 25 T cell receptor beta chains from one sample sequenced in a study of regulatory T cells in long-lasting Graves disease. Construction of TCR beta libraries relied on iRepertoire HTBI primers and on Arm-PCR targeting CDR3 regions. Each CDR3 protein is one row after TCRdb ran MiXCR on the multiplex PCR reads. The sample yields about 470,000 distinct CDR3 sequences, around 20% seen once. Time point meaning: persistent/refractory GD, antithyroid drugs over 5 years with positive TRAb. The TCR library used RNA extracted from PBMCs. The sample was peripheral blood mononuclear cells (PBMCs), taken when the disease was refractory, from a patient treated with antithyroid drugs. The receptors originated from a female donor with Graves disease.

This chain uses TRBV19 with TRBJ2-2; 7 bases line up with TRBD2. CDR1 and CDR2 from the germline V gene are LNHDA and SQIVND (reference sequence). The CDR3 runs 17 residues. With V trimmed by 7 bases and J by 0 bases, 11 bases remained unmatched. CDR3 sequence reads: CASTHQGEGANTGELFF. As DNA, the CDR3 is TGTGCCAGTACCCACCAAGGGGAGGGCGCGAACACCGGGGAGCTGTTTTTT.

The rearrangement uses TRBV20-1 and TRBJ2-6, with 11 bases identical to TRBD2. From germline, CDR1 is DFQATT and CDR2 SNEGSKA (reference sequence). Germline trimming cut 6 bases from V and 0 bases from J; bases unmatched to any gene: 22. There are 22 residues in the CDR3. CDR3 region: CSATSRGLAEEVAYSGANVLTF. In DNA form, the CDR3 reads TGCAGTGCGACTTCGCGGGGACTAGCGGAAGAAGTTGCTTACTCTGGGGCCAACGTCCTGACTTTC.

This clonotype was seen many times. The chain recombines TRBV20-1 with TRBJ2-7, with D unclear. Deletions cut 3 bases from V and 2 bases from J, with 11 bases between. Germline V CDR1 and CDR2: DFQATT, SNEGSKA (reference sequence). The CDR3 runs to 13 residues. In DNA, the CDR3 is TGCAGTGCTAGGGGCAGTTCTACCTACGAGCAGTACTTC. This codes for CSARGSSTYEQYF.

V is TRBV20-1 and J is TRBJ1-1, with a possible D match to TRBD1 (6 bases). Germline V gene lookup returns CDR1 DFQATT and CDR2 SNEGSKA (reference sequence). The CDR3 is made up of 14 amino acids. The V end was cut by 3 bases, the J end by 5 bases, with 16 bases between. CDR3 in amino acids: CSARWGLWVTEAFF. CDR3 nucleotide sequence: TGCAGTGCTAGGTGGGGGCTTTGGGTAACTGAAGCTTTCTTT.

This clonotype appeared many times. V is TRBV2 and J is TRBJ1-2; D unresolved. Trimming left V 7 bases short and J 3 bases short, with 15 bases between. This CDR3 has 14 amino acids. The germline gives CDR1 SNHLY, CDR2 FYNNEI. The CDR3 is CASINAGSDYGYTF. CDR3 coding DNA: TGTGCCAGCATAAATGCTGGATCTGACTATGGCTACACCTTC. The full variable domain, in which reference TRBV2 and TRBJ1-2 provide the parts outside the CDR3, is EPEVTQTPSHQVTQMGQEVILRCVPISNHLYFYWYRQILGQKVEFLVSFYNNEISEKSEIFDDQFSVERPDGSNFTLKIRSTKLEDSAMYFCASINAGSDYGYTFGSGTRLTVV.

In the case of this clonotype: The conserved phenylalanine or tryptophan is not found at the CDR3 terminus, so this likely reflects a read error. The chain recombines TRBV30 with TRBJ2-7; 11 nucleotides align to TRBD2. CDR3 length equals 16 residues. V was pared by 4 bases and J by 0 bases, with 8 bases of the junction left unmatched. Germline V gives CDR1 GTSNPN, CDR2 SVGIG (reference sequence). This chain's CDR3 is CAWTKGLAGGSYEQYL. The CDR3 DNA reads TGTGCCTGGACTAAGGGCCTAGCGGGGGGCTCCTACGAGCAGTACCTC.

This clonotype was seen ten or more times. The J gene is TRBJ1-2, the V gene TRBV20-1, with no clear D. Germline V gene sequence: CDR1 DFQATT, CDR2 SNEGSKA (reference sequence). V was shortened by 3 bases and J by 4 bases, with 12 bases between the two germline ends. There are 13 residues in the CDR3. The CDR3 DNA reads as TGCAGTGCTAGCGAGGCCTTCCGCTATGGCTACACCTTC. This codes for CSASEAFRYGYTF.

The chain links TRBV19 to TRBJ1-5; D not resolved. Germline V gene sequence: CDR1 LNHDA, CDR2 SQIVND (reference sequence). This CDR3 has 14 amino acids. Trimming shortened V by 5 bases and J by 3 bases, and 11 bases separated the two germline ends. This chain's CDR3 is CASSLSGLNQPQHF. The CDR3 DNA follows: TGTGCCAGTAGTCTCTCAGGACTCAATCAGCCCCAGCATTTT.

This clonotype was detected only a few times. The genes are TRBV19 and TRBJ2-4; D is unclear. The V end lost 6 bases, the J end lost 2 bases, and 11 bases lay between the germline ends. This CDR3 comprises 14 residues. Per germline, CDR1 LNHDA and CDR2 SQIVND (reference sequence). The CDR3 loop reads CASRPYSTKNIQYF. CDR3 coding DNA: TGTGCCAGTAGACCCTACTCAACCAAAAACATTCAGTACTTC.

Regarding this clonotype: A read error is possible here, since a much larger clone lies one base away. The V gene is TRBV2, the J gene TRBJ2-2; 7 bases align to TRBD1. This CDR3 region has 14 residues. Germline CDR1 is SNHLY and CDR2 is FYNNEI. V lost 4 bases and J lost 2; bases outside the gene matches: 1. CDR3 nucleotides: TGTGCCAGCAGTGGACAGGGTAACACCGGGGAGCTGTTTTTT. Translation: CASSGQGNTGELFF.

This clonotype was detected only a few times. V is TRBV7-8 and J is TRBJ2-7, with 10 bases lining up with TRBD1. Germline V gives CDR1 SGHVS, CDR2 FQNEAQ. Germline trimming cut 3 bases from V and 6 bases from J; bases unmatched to any gene: 11. The CDR3 is 16 amino acids. CDR3 in DNA: TGTGCCAGCAGCTTCTGGAAGGACAGGGGGGGTGGCGAGCAGTACTTC. This translates into CASSFWKDRGGGEQYF.

The rearrangement uses TRBV7-9 and TRBJ1-1; 7 positions agree with TRBD1. V lost 3 bases and J lost 2; bases outside the gene matches: 6. This CDR3 is 15 amino acids long. Germline V gene sequence: CDR1 SEHNR, CDR2 FQNEAQ (reference sequence). The CDR3 sequence: CASSFSGQPNTEAFF. The CDR3 DNA follows: TGTGCCAGCAGCTTTTCGGGACAGCCCAACACTGAAGCTTTCTTT.

This clonotype was seen repeatedly, ten times or more. The chain carries TRBV12-3 or TRBV12-4 and TRBJ1-4; unclear D gene. V lost 4 bases to trimming and J lost 3 bases, with 9 bases between them. The CDR3 totals 14 residues. The CDR3 DNA is TGTGCCAGCAGTTACCTGCCAGCTAATGAAAAACTGTTTTTT. Amino acid sequence: CASSYLPANEKLFF.

This clonotype was seen a few times. The V and J genes are TRBV12-3 or TRBV12-4 and TRBJ2-3, with D perhaps being TRBD1 or TRBD2 (5 bases each). The CDR3 loop spans 18 amino acids. V was shortened by 7 bases and J by 0 bases, with 23 bases between the two germline ends. This chain's CDR3 is CASIRGAAHLTSTDTQYF. DNA of the CDR3: TGTGCCAGCATCCGAGGGGCAGCACACCTTACTAGCACAGATACGCAGTATTTT.

This clonotype showed up just a few times. CDR3 amino acids: CASRPGQGETQYF. The DNA of the CDR3 is TGCGCCAGCAGACCCGGACAGGGAGAGACCCAGTACTTC. This chain connects TRBV5-1 to TRBJ2-5; 8 bases fit TRBD1. The CDR3 is made up of 13 amino acids. Germline CDR1 SGHRS, CDR2 YFSETQ. V lost 5 bases and J lost 4; bases outside the gene matches: 4.

This sequence joins TRBV28 and TRBJ1-4, with 11 bases that match TRBD1. The germline CDR1 and CDR2 sequences are MDHEN and SYDVKM. V lost 2 bases and J lost 3; bases outside the gene matches: 8. CDR3 length: 18 residues. CDR3 residues: CASSLLGQGAFANEKLFF. CDR3 bases: TGTGCCAGCAGTTTACTAGGACAGGGGGCCTTTGCTAATGAAAAACTGTTTTTT.

The gene calls are TRBV12-3 or TRBV12-4 and TRBJ1-2; no definite D call. The CDR3 sequence is 15 residues long. The ends were cut back, 6 bases at V and 4 bases at J, with 18 bases in the middle. The CDR3 region is CASSPRVPRGYGYTF. The CDR3 nucleotides are TGTGCCAGCAGCCCCCGGGTTCCTCGGGGCTATGGCTACACCTTC.

The chain is built from TRBV27 and TRBJ1-5; 7 nucleotides align to TRBD1. The junction had 7 bases not matched to a gene; V was cut back by 5 bases and J by 0 bases. There are 16 residues in the CDR3. In germline, CDR1 is MNHEY, CDR2 SMNVEV (reference sequence). CDR3 sequence: CASSVQGGYSNQPQHF. CDR3 DNA: TGTGCCAGCAGTGTCCAGGGGGGGTATAGCAATCAGCCCCAGCATTTT.

This clonotype was picked up many times. CDR3 coding DNA: TGCAGCGCCGCGGCGGGATTCATGAACACTGAAGCTTTCTTT. It yields the protein CSAAAGFMNTEAFF. The chain carries TRBV29-1 and TRBJ1-1; the D is unclear. In germline, CDR1 is SQVTM, CDR2 ANQGSEA. V was pared by 7 bases and J by 0 bases, with 15 bases between. The CDR3 consists of 14 residues.

The genes are TRBV30 and TRBJ1-2; no reliable D call. The V and J ends lost 3 bases and 4 bases respectively, with 18 bases between them. Germline V CDR1 and CDR2: GTSNPN, SVGIG (reference sequence). This CDR3 region has 15 residues. The CDR3 sequence: CAWSHDLGNPYGYTF. CDR3 coding DNA: TGTGCCTGGAGCCATGATTTGGGGAATCCCTATGGCTACACCTTC.

This clonotype was found many times. The J gene is TRBJ2-7, the V gene TRBV12-3 or TRBV12-4; TRBD1 matches at 7 bases. After removal of 5 bases from V and 2 bases from J, the junction contained 6 bases not matched to a gene. The CDR3 length is 14 residues. The CDR3 reads CASSQDGQAYEQYF. CDR3 nucleotide sequence: TGTGCCAGCAGTCAAGATGGACAGGCCTACGAGCAGTACTTC.

This clonotype came up many times. The CDR3 sequence is CSARSGISYEQYF. The DNA of the CDR3 is TGCAGTGCGAGATCCGGGATCTCCTACGAGCAGTACTTC. The J gene is TRBJ2-7, the V gene TRBV20-1, with D possibly TRBD2 on 5 matching bases. This CDR3 spans 13 amino acids. V lost 6 bases and J 0 bases, leaving 12 bases between the germline ends. Germline V gives CDR1 DFQATT, CDR2 SNEGSKA (reference sequence).

The chain recombines TRBV3-1 with TRBJ2-2; no definite D call. The CDR3 runs 14 residues. The germline V gene encodes CDR1 LGHDT and CDR2 YNNKEL (reference sequence). Trimming took off 3 bases at V and 3 bases at J, with 8 bases between the two ends. In DNA, the CDR3 is TGTGCCAGCAGCCAGGGAAGCTACACCGGGGAGCTGTTTTTT. Translation: CASSQGSYTGELFF. The whole variable domain, filled in from reference TRBV3-1 and TRBJ2-2, reads DTAVSQTPKYLVTQMGNDKSIKCEQNLGHDTMYWYKQDSKKFLKIMFSYNNKELIINETVPNRFSPKSPDKAHLNLHINSLELGDSAVYFCASSQGSYTGELFFGEGSRLTVL.

This clonotype has just a few counts. This chain connects TRBV19 to TRBJ1-6; 7 nucleotides match TRBD1. Per the germline V gene, CDR1 is LNHDA and CDR2 is SQIVND (reference sequence). The CDR3 runs to 16 residues. The V segment lost 6 bases and the J segment 0 bases; nucleotides outside the gene matches: 5. CDR3 coding DNA: TGTGCCAGTAGGGAGGGGGCCAGCTCCTATAATTCACCCCTCCACTTT. This gives the protein CASREGASSYNSPLHF.

This clonotype was counted many times. The rearrangement links TRBV11-2 to TRBJ2-5; TRBD1 matches at 8 bases. Germline CDR1 and CDR2: SGHAT and FQNNGV. The CDR3 runs 14 residues. Trimming at V came to 6 bases and at J to 1 base, leaving 4 bases not matched to a gene. CDR3 sequence: CASSLTGGQETQYF. In nucleotides, the CDR3 is TGTGCCAGCAGTTTAACAGGGGGCCAAGAGACCCAGTACTTC.